This T cell receptor (beta chain) was found in a study of cytomegalovirus exposure and HLA in healthy donors. Study results and caveats: Some highly shared sequence variants likely arose as a pipeline artifact. Later analysis revealed greater clonal expansion in HLA-associated TCR beta chains than in equally common others. It was confirmed in vitro that a few of the CMV-associated chains were specific for CMV antigens. In a later analysis, TCR beta V- and J-gene trimming showed a link to a missense DCLRE1C variant.

Primers: 60 Vbeta forward and 13 Jbeta reverse. Sequencing was performed with immunoSEQ multiplex PCR; in TCRdb, only in-frame clones are kept and a portion is missing. The data show more than 50,000 clones, roughly 70% seen once. Germline V gene lookup returns CDR1 SGHRS and CDR2 YFSETQ. This CDR3 spans 14 amino acids. The V and J ends lost 4 bases and 5 bases respectively, with 15 bases between them. Comments on this clone: Its antigen is unknown.

Material for sequencing was PBMCs. The clonotype originates from a woman in her 50s in good health and CMV-seropositive. The V call is TRBV5-1, the J call TRBJ1-1; weak D call: TRBD1 (5 bases). The CDR3 sequence is CASSELVGGTEAFF. As DNA, the CDR3 is TGCGCCAGCAGCGAGCTTGTGGGGGGGACTGAAGCTTTCTTT.